This T cell receptor beta chain was obtained from a study of metastatic and nonmetastatic thyroid tumors. By frequency in the sample, this clone is medium-sized. TCRdb used MiXCR to call clones anew from the PCR reads. The sample has 14,000 or so clones; roughly 28% are singletons. Every patient underwent thyroid surgery untreated. The germline V and J ends were trimmed by 3 bases and 1 base, with 11 bases remaining between them. The CDR3 is 15 amino acids. Material for sequencing was blood. The chain carries TRBV12-3 or TRBV12-4 and TRBJ2-3, with D perhaps given as TRBD1 or TRBD2 (5 bases each). The receptor's source is a female donor with papillary thyroid cancer or a benign thyroid nodule (not recorded which). Some clones in this sample may be carry-over from other donors' samples. Here the CDR3 reads CASSLGVEGTDTQYF. CDR3 DNA: TGTGCCAGCAGTTTGGGGGTAGAGGGCACAGATACGCAGTATTTT.